These 30 T cell receptor beta chains were sequenced from one sample in a study of control samples from healthy donors and cancer patients. The table came from immunoSEQ multiplex PCR; TCRdb's copy has only in-frame clones and leaves some out. The repertoire holds about 130,000 clones, with roughly 94% as singletons. Material: PBMCs. These receptors were obtained from a man aged 55 to 70 with colorectal cancer.

The chain employs TRBV5-6 and TRBJ2-7, with 9 bases that match TRBD1. With V trimmed by 5 bases and J by 2 bases, 8 bases remained unmatched. CDR1 is SGHDT and CDR2 is YYEEEE in the germline V gene. This CDR3 region has 15 residues. The CDR3 DNA is TGTGCCAGCAGTCCCTGGGACAGGGCAGCCTACGAGCAGTACTTC. It encodes CASSPWDRAAYEQYF.

The rearrangement uses TRBV7-2 and TRBJ2-4; TRBD2 aligns across 10 bases. The V segment lost 5 bases and the J segment 6 bases; nucleotides outside the gene matches: 4. This CDR3 is built from 14 residues. From germline, CDR1 is SGHTA and CDR2 FQGNSA. The CDR3 nucleotides read TGTGCCAGCAGCGGGACTAGCGAGGGAAACATTCAGTACTTC. It codes for CASSGTSEGNIQYF. Full variable domain (missing parts from reference TRBV7-2 and TRBJ2-4): GAGVSQSPSNKVTEKGKDVELRCDPISGHTALYWYRQSLGQGLEFLIYFQGNSAPDKSGLPSDRFSAERTGGSVSTLTIQRTQQEDSAVYLCASSGTSEGNIQYFGAGTRLSVL.

This chain joins TRBV30 and TRBJ1-6; D unclear. The CDR3 loop spans 14 amino acids. Per the germline V gene, CDR1 is GTSNPN and CDR2 is SVGIG (reference sequence). V shed 3 bases and J shed 8 bases, with 14 bases lying between them. CDR3 sequence (DNA): TGTGCCTGGAGCCTTCAGGTACCCCATTCACCCCTCCACTTT. This codes for CAWSLQVPHSPLHF.

This sequence joins TRBV12-5 and TRBJ2-3; D not certain. This CDR3 region has 13 residues. Germline CDR1 and CDR2: LGHNT and FRNRAP. The CDR3 is CARTVSSTDTQYF. In DNA form, the CDR3 reads TGTGCCCGAACCGTCTCTAGCACAGATACGCAGTATTTT.

This chain connects TRBV29-1 to TRBJ2-3; D possibly corresponds to TRBD2 (5 bases). This CDR3 has 13 residues. Per the germline V gene, CDR1 is SQVTM and CDR2 is ANQGSEA. Between the trimmed V and J ends, which lost 4 bases and 2 bases, there was a span of 10 bases. The CDR3 bases are TGCAGCGTTGTGGACTTCTACACAGATACGCAGTATTTT. Protein sequence: CSVVDFYTDTQYF.

J is TRBJ2-2 and V is TRBV5-1; D is unresolved. The length of the CDR3 is 14 residues. The germline V gene encodes CDR1 SGHRS and CDR2 YFSETQ. Trimming took 0 bases from V and 1 from J, leaving 4 bases between them. CDR3 amino acids: CASSLDGNTGELFF. CDR3 in DNA: TGCGCCAGCAGCTTGGACGGGAACACCGGGGAGCTGTTTTTT.

The chain joins TRBV2 to TRBJ1-2; 10 nucleotides agree with TRBD1. The germline gives CDR1 SNHLY, CDR2 FYNNEI. This CDR3 region has 14 residues. After removal of 8 bases from V and 2 bases from J, the junction contained 5 bases not matched to a gene. This CDR3 reads CASVPGQGNYGYTF. The CDR3 coding sequence is TGTGCCAGCGTCCCGGGACAGGGGAACTATGGCTACACCTTC.

The V and J genes are TRBV5-6 and TRBJ2-1, with D perhaps given as TRBD1 or TRBD2 (5 bases each). V was trimmed by 7 bases and J by 1 base, leaving 15 bases between them. Looked up from germline, CDR1 is SGHDT and CDR2 is YYEEEE. The CDR3 loop spans 15 amino acids. Written as DNA, the CDR3 is TGTGCCAGCGCCGAGGTGGGACCGTCCTACAATGAGCAGTTCTTC. Protein: CASAEVGPSYNEQFF.

This clone was counted once. The chain employs TRBV19 and TRBJ1-1; tentatively, D is TRBD1 (5 bases). The CDR3 has 13 residues. V lost 9 bases and J lost 3, with 14 bases in between. The germline gives CDR1 LNHDA, CDR2 SQIVND (reference sequence). The CDR3 nucleotides read TGTGCCAGCCAGGACATTTTACACACTGAAGCTTTCTTT. This encodes CASQDILHTEAFF.

This clone has only one observation. J is TRBJ1-1 and V is TRBV18; no reliable D call. The length of the CDR3 is 16 residues. V was clipped by 1 base and J by 1 base, with 13 bases between them. The germline CDR1 and CDR2 sequences are KGHSH and LQKENI. This CDR3 reads CASSPLGKVGNTEAFF. The CDR3 nucleotides read TGTGCCAGCTCACCACTAGGGAAGGTCGGGAACACTGAAGCTTTCTTT.

The rearrangement links TRBV28 to TRBJ1-3, with TRBD1 as a possible D gene (6 bases). CDR3 length: 17 amino acids. Trimming stripped 3 bases from V and 0 bases from J, with 15 bases between. CDR1 is MDHEN, CDR2 SYDVKM, per germline. CDR3 DNA sequence: TGTGCCAGCAGTTTGCCGGCACAGGGTACCTCTGGAAACACCATATATTTT. Amino acids: CASSLPAQGTSGNTIYF.

This clone was recorded once. The chain links TRBV18 to TRBJ2-2; 9 positions agree with TRBD1. Per germline, CDR1 KGHSH and CDR2 LQKENI. Losses at the gene ends were 8 bases for V and 3 bases for J; bases not matched to a gene: 7. The CDR3 covers 15 residues. Here the CDR3 DNA reads TGTGCCAGCCAAAATAACAGGGGGCACACCGGGGAGCTGTTTTTT. Amino acids: CASQNNRGHTGELFF.

The chain couples TRBV5-1 to TRBJ2-5, with TRBD2 matching over 8 bases. The CDR3 contains 17 residues. Germline CDR1 reads SGHRS; CDR2 reads YFSETQ. The trim removed 0 bases at V and 1 base at J, leaving 8 bases unmatched. CDR3 in amino acids: CASSLDRRAGGQETQYF. In DNA, the CDR3 is TGCGCCAGCAGCTTGGATAGACGTGCGGGGGGCCAAGAGACCCAGTACTTC.

V gene TRBV27 combines with J gene TRBJ1-4; 7 nucleotides match TRBD1. J was trimmed by 4 bases and V by 5 bases; bases with no gene match: 10. The CDR3 extends over 16 amino acids. Germline assignment: CDR1 MNHEY and CDR2 SMNVEV (reference sequence). CDR3 DNA sequence: TGTGCCAGCAGTCCAGGGGGGGGCCTAATTAATGAAAAACTGTTTTTT. Translated, it gives CASSPGGGLINEKLFF.

The genes are TRBV15 and TRBJ2-7, with a weak D call TRBD2 (6 bases). The ends were cut back, 0 bases at V and 2 bases at J, with 11 bases in the middle. CDR1 LNHNV and CDR2 YYDKDF come from the germline V gene (reference sequence). The CDR3 totals 15 residues. The CDR3 sequence: CATSRDLGGPYEQYF. The CDR3 DNA reads as TGTGCCACCAGCAGAGATCTGGGGGGTCCCTACGAGCAGTACTTC.

This clone was counted once. The V gene is TRBV19, the J gene TRBJ1-1; unclear D gene. Germline V gives CDR1 LNHDA, CDR2 SQIVND (reference sequence). The CDR3 extends over 12 amino acids. Trimming cost V 3 bases and J 6 bases, with 8 bases left between them. In DNA, the CDR3 is TGTGCCAGTAGTATGTCAACCTCTGAAGCTTTCTTT. It encodes CASSMSTSEAFF.

CDR3 nucleotide sequence: TGTGCCAGCAGCTATGGGACAGGGGTTGACGGCTACACCTTC. Amino acid sequence: CASSYGTGVDGYTF. This chain connects TRBV13 to TRBJ1-2; 10 positions match TRBD1. The CDR3 contains 14 residues. CDR1 PRHDT and CDR2 FYEKMQ come from the germline V gene (reference sequence). V shed 4 bases, J shed 8 bases, and the junction held 7 bases outside the gene matches.

The chain employs TRBV7-9 and TRBJ2-7; 7 positions match TRBD2. Germline V gives CDR1 SEHNR, CDR2 FQNEAQ (reference sequence). The CDR3 is 16 amino acids. V was clipped by 5 bases and J by 4 bases; unmatched bases: 14. CDR3 sequence (DNA): TGTGCCAGCAGCATCGAAAGCGGGGCCCCCCTTTACGAGCAGTACTTC. Encoded protein: CASSIESGAPLYEQYF.

The V and J genes are TRBV7-9 and TRBJ2-7, with 7 bases fitting TRBD1. Trimming at V came to 3 bases and at J to 1 base, leaving 3 bases not matched to a gene. The germline V gene has CDR1 SEHNR and CDR2 FQNEAQ (reference sequence). This CDR3 contains 14 residues. The DNA for the CDR3 is TGTGCCAGCAGCTTTCCGGGACAGTCCTACGAGCAGTACTTC. It translates to CASSFPGQSYEQYF.

V usage is TRBV4-3 and J usage is TRBJ1-4; 8 bases fit TRBD1. The germline gives CDR1 LGHNA, CDR2 YSLEER. The ends lost 5 bases at V and 7 bases at J; junction bases unmatched: 9. The CDR3 spans 15 residues. CDR3 loop: CASSRQGSVGEKLFF. CDR3 DNA: TGCGCCAGCAGCAGACAGGGGTCAGTGGGTGAAAAACTGTTTTTT.

The chain links TRBV18 to TRBJ1-3; D is unclear. Germline CDR1 reads KGHSH; CDR2 reads LQKENI. This CDR3 comprises 15 residues. V was trimmed by 1 base and J by 0 bases, leaving 7 bases between them. DNA for the CDR3: TGTGCCAGCTCACCACGATCTGACTCTGGAAACACCATATATTTT. Amino acid sequence: CASSPRSDSGNTIYF.

The J gene is TRBJ1-5, the V gene TRBV6-2 or TRBV6-3, with D maybe TRBD1 (6 bases). Between the trimmed V and J ends, which lost 2 bases and 1 base, there was a span of 18 bases. CDR3 length: 18 amino acids. In germline, CDR1 is MNHEY, CDR2 SVGEGT. The CDR3 is CASSYPLGTQYSNQPQHF. DNA for the CDR3: TGTGCCAGCAGTTACCCCCTCGGGACACAATACAGCAATCAGCCCCAGCATTTT.

The chain joins TRBV28 to TRBJ1-2; D possibly corresponds to TRBD1 (6 bases). CDR3 length equals 14 residues. Germline-derived CDR1 and CDR2 are MDHEN and SYDVKM. Trimming pared 6 bases from V and 7 bases from J, leaving 18 bases between. The CDR3 sequence: CASRAGGLDSGYTF. As DNA, the CDR3 is TGTGCCAGCAGGGCCGGGGGGCTTGATAGTGGCTACACCTTC.

The chain links TRBV29-1 to TRBJ1-1; D gene uncertain. V lost 3 bases, J lost 1 base, and 12 bases lay in between. CDR1 is SQVTM, CDR2 ANQGSEA, per germline. This CDR3 is 14 amino acids long. CDR3 loop: CSVDSQTWNTEAFF. The CDR3 DNA reads TGCAGCGTTGATTCCCAGACTTGGAACACTGAAGCTTTCTTT.

V is TRBV7-9 and J is TRBJ1-6; 8 bases fit TRBD1. CDR1 SEHNR and CDR2 FQNEAQ come from the germline V gene (reference sequence). The V segment lost 5 bases and the J segment 7 bases; nucleotides outside the gene matches: 7. The CDR3 has 15 amino acids. DNA of the CDR3: TGTGCCAGCAGCCGGACAGGGCCTGTCAATTCACCCCTCCACTTT. Protein sequence: CASSRTGPVNSPLHF.

This chain uses TRBV5-4 with TRBJ2-5; 8 bases line up with TRBD2. Germline CDR1 SGHNT, CDR2 YYREEE (reference sequence). V trimming: 0 bases; J trimming: 5 bases; junction bases outside the gene matches: 9. The CDR3 runs to 16 residues. CDR3 protein: CASSLDARGAWETQYF. As DNA, the CDR3 is TGTGCCAGCAGCTTGGATGCGCGGGGGGCTTGGGAGACCCAGTACTTC. Full variable domain (remainder filled in from reference TRBV5-4 and TRBJ2-5): ETGVTQSPTHLIKTRGQQVTLRCSSQSGHNTVSWYQQALGQGPQFIFQYYREEENGRGNFPPRFSGLQFPNYSSELNVNALELDDSALYLCASSLDARGAWETQYFGPGTRLLVL.

The chain joins TRBV27 to TRBJ2-5, with 9 bases that match TRBD1. This CDR3 is 16 amino acids long. In germline, CDR1 is MNHEY, CDR2 SMNVEV (reference sequence). The V and J ends lost 2 bases and 5 bases, in that order; junction bases with no gene match: 9. CDR3: CASSLGWGQGLETQYF. In nucleotides, the CDR3 is TGTGCCAGCAGTTTAGGGTGGGGACAGGGTTTGGAGACCCAGTACTTC.

This CDR3 is CASSSRPDTEAFF. The CDR3 region has the DNA TGTGCCAGCAGCTCCCGGCCGGACACTGAAGCTTTCTTT. The chain carries TRBV6-6 and TRBJ1-1; D gene uncertain. The CDR3 is 13 residues long. V was pared by 6 bases and J by 3 bases, with 11 bases between. The germline CDR1 and CDR2 sequences are MNHNY and SVGAGI (reference sequence).

J is TRBJ1-2 and V is TRBV4-1; D is perhaps TRBD1 (5 bases). The V gene lost 1 base and the J gene lost 0 bases, with 9 bases spanning the gap. Per the germline V gene, CDR1 is MGHRA and CDR2 is YSYEKL. This CDR3 is 15 amino acids long. CDR3 nucleotide sequence: TGCGCCAGCAGCCAAGCATCACAGGCTAACTATGGCTACACCTTC. It translates to CASSQASQANYGYTF.

This clone was observed a single time. The genes are TRBV19 and TRBJ2-2; maybe TRBD1 (5 bases). The CDR3 runs 14 residues. Germline V gives CDR1 LNHDA, CDR2 SQIVND (reference sequence). V was shortened by 6 bases and J by 1 base, with 9 bases between the two germline ends. The CDR3 nucleotides read TGTGCCAGTAGCCCAGGGCGGAACACCGGGGAGCTGTTTTTT. Encoded protein: CASSPGRNTGELFF.